This record concerns one T cell receptor (beta chain) sequence. Its antigen target is currently unknown. No quality values exist for individual bases; no much larger clone is one base distant. Trimming takes 5 bases from V and 0 bases from J, and the germline ends sit 20 bases apart. The germline V gene yields SGHTA for CDR1 and FQGTGA for CDR2. Including cysteine and phenylalanine, the CDR3 has 18 amino acids. The retained sequence is limited to the CDR3, 54 bases, with the frame set at the first base. The library was generated by the immunoSEQ multiplex PCR assay. The multiplex PCR relied on a mix of 60 forward primers for TCR Vbeta segments and 13 reverse primers for TCR Jbeta segments. The CDR3 region of rearranged TCR beta genes was amplified from genomic DNA by a multiplex PCR assay. The Illumina HiSeq System was used to sequence the amplified TCR beta libraries as 87-base-pair reads. The source study handled its data this way. A later analysis tallied tens of millions of unique TCR beta chains across the 666 repertoires, and some 10 million of those chains were shared by two or more donors. To remove PCR and sequencing errors, raw reads were error-corrected and collapsed into unique sequences using a nearest-neighbor algorithm that merged closely related sequences. V, D and J gene segments were assigned by aligning CDR3 sequences to IMGT reference sequences. For a sequence to be retained, a match of at least six nucleotides to both a V gene segment and a J gene segment was required. A rearrangement counted as productive if the CDR3 had no stop codons and remained in frame with V and J, and every other rearrangement counted as non-productive. Following IMGT convention, CDR3 was defined as the stretch from the second conserved V-encoded cysteine to the conserved J-encoded phenylalanine. The earlier analysis of roughly 590 of the donors excluded sequences that lacked an unambiguous match to a single V gene segment. An earlier analysis of just under 600 of the donors called V segments functional above 56.7% productive rearrangements and segregating when the between-donor standard deviation exceeded 5%. A statistical classification framework was built for diagnosing cytomegalovirus status from the catalog of TCR beta chain sequences. A later analysis assigned V and J genes by comparing TCR nucleotide sequences with IMGT/GENE-DB human TR gene sequences. A later analysis assigned CDR3 sequences and most-parsimonious VDJ recombination scenarios with the TCRdist pipeline. In a later analysis, each TCR beta chain was defined by its CDR3 amino acid sequence together with its V-gene family, and reads without a unique V-gene family were excluded. A later analysis removed 450 to 600 highly shared, low-generation-probability nucleotide sequences to deal with suspected cross-contamination and a sequencing artifact. A later analysis calculated a clonal expansion index for each public chain from normalized within-repertoire ranks of inferred template counts. A later analysis computed generation probabilities with a VDJ recombination model fitted to out-of-frame rearrangements, and checked the results against IGoR. In a later analysis, TCR-TCR, TCR-HLA and TCR-CMV co-occurrence was scored with hypergeometric tests, and a repertoire-size bias correction was applied to TCR pairs. False discovery rates were estimated in a later analysis by permuting HLA or CMV assignments 20 times. In a later analysis, co-occurring TCRs were grouped with DBSCAN, and TCRdist sequence similarity was added when clustering was performed within HLA-allele-positive subsets. Co-occurrence clustering excluded repertoires with fewer than 30,000 or more than 120,000 public chains, plus five with anomalous nucleotide sharing. This is the immuneACCESS table as TCRdb keeps it, with only in-frame sequences that have V and J called. A part of the clones is gone; compared with another copy, unresolved V genes explain less than half, and the rest is unexplained. V, J and clone size were drawn from that table, and D and trimming were deduced from the DNA. The sample table lists approximately 200,000 clones, approximately 84% of them with a count of one. The ten largest clones represent approximately 0.25% of the sample.

The cohort was made up of several hundred healthy bone marrow donors. At the time of sampling, all cohort members were nominally healthy, though unrecorded immune exposures were likely present. The donor was CMV seronegative and belonged to the group of 350 or so seronegative cohort members. Each donor provided a peripheral blood sample, and peripheral blood mononuclear cells were used for TCR beta sequencing. Genomic DNA was extracted from the blood cell samples with the Qiagen DNeasy Blood Extraction Kit. The data stem from a study of cytomegalovirus exposure and HLA in healthy donors (dated by TCRdb to about 2017). As for the study more broadly: In an earlier analysis of under 750 of the donors, 250 to 350 Gb of sequence data and roughly 100 million unique TCR beta sequences from roughly 200 million T cells were reported. An early release that covered about 600 HLA-typed donors contained approximately 320 gigabases of sequencing data and around 85 million unique TCR sequences. Every discovery cohort repertoire had been produced on one sequencing platform. Donor age, sex, ethnicity and CMV serostatus were compiled alongside the repertoire data. The T cell repertoires of 666 subjects were profiled by immunosequencing and related to cytomegalovirus serostatus. Rather than drawing on any new phenotypic data, the later analysis identified candidate immune exposures from TCR beta sequences and the way those sequences occurred across donors. Besides the first cohort of about 730 subjects, a separate validation cohort made up of over a hundred different subjects was used. A handful of DR-DQ haplotypes were handled as single units for association and clustering because linkage in the cohort was strong. In a later analysis, previously published TCR beta repertoires from 550 to 700 donors were re-analyzed and high-resolution HLA genotyping was added so that TCR occurrence patterns could be studied. The study combined high-throughput TCR immunosequencing, statistical association of individual TCRs with disease status, and machine learning to predict cytomegalovirus infection status. Both class I and class II loci were covered by HLA typing, at four-digit resolution. An earlier analysis of about 620 of the donors applied high-throughput TCR beta sequencing to assess whether each TCR beta V gene segment acted as functional or pseudogenic. Of the roughly 400 genotyped donors, 81% were placed in the genetic ancestry cluster associated with self-reported Caucasian donors. Genome-wide SNP genotypes for about 60% of the roughly 700 donors were used in a later genetic analysis, which treated that subset as a discovery cohort. The aim of the study was to test whether cataloging public T cell receptors could identify signatures of past pathogen exposure. The number of typed donors differed by locus: about 620-640 for A, B, C, DRB1 and DQB1; 500 to 550 for DQA1; over 600 for DPA1; and around 490 for DPB1. Among roughly 400 genotyped donors of the cohort, an average of approximately 230,000 unique TCR beta nucleotide sequences were sequenced per donor, roughly 20% of them non-productive. Broad study findings and their caveats: Linkage disequilibrium might explain the correlated functional status among segregating V segments, but an unknown experimental factor could not be ruled out. The sequencing pipeline was judged likely to have produced a cluster of highly shared sequence variants as a technical artifact. In a later analysis, HLA-associated TCR beta chains showed more clonal expansion and lower generation probabilities than non-associated chains that were equally common. In a later analysis, over 15,000 TCR beta sequences were associated with specific HLA alleles at a false discovery rate of 0.05. The study gave a list of some 150 TCR beta chains associated with cytomegalovirus. Broadly in line with IMGT annotations, most TCR beta V segments showed up in productive rearrangements about 90% or about 30% of the time in an earlier analysis of several hundred of the donors. The classifier was reported to diagnose cytomegalovirus status with high specificity and sensitivity in both the original and validation cohorts. The cohort was sequenced for TCR beta chains only, and without alpha or paired-chain data the features that could be detected were limited. CMV serostatus was the only immune exposure information available for the cohort. A few of the identified cytomegalovirus-associated TCR beta chains were confirmed in vitro to be specific for cytomegalovirus antigens. Assigning TCR associations to individual alleles was difficult when HLA alleles, especially DR and DQ, strongly co-occurred. An association between a missense DCLRE1C variant and V-gene and J-gene trimming of TCR beta chains was found in a later genetic analysis and replicated in an independent cohort. A later analysis found that most CMV-associated TCR beta chains appeared HLA-restricted, with HLA associations seemingly driven largely by CMV exposure. Presence/absence analyses assumed roughly uniform sequencing depth across donors, an assumption that may not hold. The 87-base-pair reads could not distinguish some IMGT-functional V segments, including TRBV6-2 and TRBV6-3, so those segments were excluded. In a later genetic analysis, fewer N-insertions in productive TCRs were reported among donors in an Asian-associated ancestry cluster than the roughly 700-donor mean. A later analysis reported that several top co-occurrence clusters appeared linked to parvovirus B19, influenza, CMV and Epstein-Barr virus. The authors suggested that the approach could potentially be extended to other disease states and immunological phenotypes. According to a later analysis, TCR association rates differed among HLA loci, with DRB1 alleles showing the most associated TCRs and HLA-C alleles showing the fewest. Because HLA typing was missing for some donors at each locus, association tests included only the typed subset. The earlier analysis of some 540 of the donors excluded fewer than 20 rarely observed V segments, including chromosome 9 orphons, because counts were too low. Most TCR sequences were seen in very few donors, while some public TCRs were found in many individuals. A further reported finding was that TCR beta sequences accurately predicted the HLA-A and HLA-B alleles for most subjects in the first cohort.

This receptor was obtained from a boy aged 5-17 years in good health and CMV-seronegative. The chain couples TRBV7-3 to TRBJ2-1, with the D segment identity uncertain. Sequencing used PBMCs. Read as DNA, the sequence is TGTGCCAGCAGCCCAATAGTCCGCGGAGCAAACTCCTACAATGAGCAGTTCTTC. Translation gives CASSPIVRGANSYNEQFF.